This T cell receptor (beta chain) was captured in a study of OX40 agonist ivuxolimab in advanced cancers. Germline V gene data show CDR1 as MNHNS and CDR2 as SASEGT. This CDR3 comprises 14 residues. V lost 0 bases and J lost 14, with 14 bases in between. The data were produced by immunoSEQ multiplex PCR, yet TCRdb's version contains in-frame clones alone and is incomplete. The sample records under 55,000 clones, 80% to 90% being singletons. This TCR came from an adult with an advanced solid tumor such as melanoma, head and neck, liver or kidney cancer. This specimen consisted of CD4+ or CD8+ T cells sorted from blood, obtained in a trial of the OX40 agonist ivuxolimab. The chain links TRBV6-1 to TRBJ1-6; no clear D gene. The CDR3 is CASSEAYGLRTLHF. CDR3 bases: TGTGCCAGCAGTGAAGCATACGGTCTCCGTACCCTCCACTTT.